A selection of T cell receptor beta chains follows, all from one sample in a study of blood T cell repertoires in COVID-19. Sequenced by immunoSEQ multiplex PCR; TCRdb stores in-frame clones only, minus some. The table lists approximately 200,000 clones, roughly 80% of them singletons, with approximately 15% in the top ten. Sequenced input: peripheral blood. The source is a man aged 55 to 70 with active or convalescent COVID-19. The CDR3 runs from the conserved cysteine through the conserved F or W.

J gene | V gene | CDR3 protein
TRBJ2-5 | TRBV7-8 | CASSKLAGSLQETQYF
TRBJ2-7 | TRBV5-4 | CASSPGQTYEQYF
TRBJ1-2 | TRBV28 | CASSSGGTPDYGYTF
TRBJ2-7 | TRBV7-9 | CASILLYPYEQYF
TRBJ1-2 | TRBV2 | CASSRDRGRVGYTF
TRBJ1-1 | TRBV19 | CASTPPGRLGVRAFF
TRBJ1-1 | TRBV6-5 | CASSKGQGMNTEAFF
TRBJ2-2 | TRBV27 | CASTSLGRMGTGELFF
TRBJ2-5 | TRBV6-2/TRBV6-3 | CASSLQGREAPLETQYF
TRBJ2-5 | TRBV19 | CASSLRVQETQYF
TRBJ2-5 | TRBV21-1 | CASSKGLAGSPGWKTQYF
TRBJ1-2 | TRBV28 | CASSLERGRIYGYTF
TRBJ1-4 | TRBV4-3 | CASSLLSGTNEKLFF